What follows are 8 T cell receptor beta chains derived from one specimen sequenced in a study of PD-L1 blockade in urothelial cancer. Method: immunoSEQ multiplex PCR; TCRdb's copy keeps in-frame clones and lacks some. The table lists about 43,000 clones, 70% to 90% of them singletons. Sample: PBMCs, taken around atezolizumab (anti-PD-L1) treatment. These TCRs come from a woman in her sixties or seventies with urothelial cancer.

V usage is TRBV18 and J usage is TRBJ2-5; unclear D gene. Trimming took off 2 bases at V and 4 bases at J, with 5 bases between the two ends. This CDR3 has 12 residues. In germline, CDR1 is KGHSH, CDR2 LQKENI. CDR3 DNA: TGTGCCAGCTCACCAGGCCGAGAGACCCAGTACTTC. Protein: CASSPGRETQYF.

This clone was observed a single time. V gene TRBV15 combines with J gene TRBJ2-1, with 13 nucleotides matching TRBD2. Losses at the gene ends were 0 bases for V and 4 bases for J; bases not matched to a gene: 3. Germline V gives CDR1 LNHNV, CDR2 YYDKDF (reference sequence). The length of the CDR3 is 17 residues. CDR3 protein: CATSRDRTSGSYNEQFF. As DNA, the CDR3 is TGTGCCACCAGCAGAGACCGGACTAGCGGGAGTTACAATGAGCAGTTCTTC.

This chain connects TRBV2 to TRBJ2-6, with D hard to call. The ends were cut back, 5 bases at V and 0 bases at J, with 5 bases in the middle. This CDR3 has 14 residues. Germline V gene data show CDR1 as SNHLY and CDR2 as FYNNEI. The CDR3 is CASSKSSGANVLTF. CDR3 DNA: TGTGCCAGCAGTAAGAGCTCTGGGGCCAACGTCCTGACTTTC.

V gene TRBV7-3 combines with J gene TRBJ2-3; TRBD2 aligns across 9 bases. Germline values: CDR1 SGHTA, CDR2 FQGTGA. The CDR3 contains 15 residues. Trimming removed 2 bases from V and 3 bases from J; junction bases left unmatched: 3. The CDR3 sequence: CASSLGGGATDTQYF. In nucleotides, the CDR3 is TGTGCCAGCAGCTTAGGCGGGGGGGCGACAGATACGCAGTATTTT.

The genes are TRBV18 and TRBJ2-5; TRBD2 matches at 14 bases. With 2 bases clipped from V and 2 bases from J, the junction kept 7 bases outside the gene matches. CDR1 is KGHSH and CDR2 is LQKENI in the germline V gene. This CDR3 comprises 18 residues. The CDR3 loop reads CASSPGTSGSSRQETQYF. The CDR3 DNA sequence: TGTGCCAGCTCACCAGGGACTAGCGGGAGCTCACGACAAGAGACCCAGTACTTC.

The chain is built from TRBV10-3 and TRBJ2-1, with TRBD1 matching 9 bases. The V gene end was trimmed by 7 bases and the J gene end by 6 bases; junction bases not matched to a gene: 7. Germline CDR1 is ENHRY and CDR2 is SYGVKD. The CDR3 has 14 residues. The CDR3: CAIKGTGLGNEQFF. As DNA, the CDR3 is TGTGCCATCAAAGGGACAGGGTTGGGCAATGAGCAGTTCTTC.

CDR3 residues: CASGLASGELFF. CDR3 sequence (DNA): TGTGCCAGCGGACTAGCCTCCGGGGAGCTGTTTTTT. This chain connects TRBV4-2 to TRBJ2-2; the match to TRBD2 covers 8 bases. The trim removed 8 bases at V and 6 bases at J, leaving 2 bases unmatched. The CDR3 is 12 amino acids. Germline V gene sequence: CDR1 LGHNA, CDR2 YNFKEQ.

The gene calls are TRBV5-4 and TRBJ2-5; TRBD1 aligns across 10 bases. Per germline, CDR1 SGHNT and CDR2 YYREEE (reference sequence). After removal of 4 bases from V and 4 bases from J, the junction contained 13 bases not matched to a gene. The CDR3 covers 17 residues. The CDR3 DNA reads TGTGCCAGCAGCCTTTCTGACAGGGGGCCATCGGGAGAGACCCAGTACTTC. Translation gives CASSLSDRGPSGETQYF.